This T cell receptor beta chain was recovered during a study of blood T cell repertoires in COVID-19. In the study overall: Italy, Spain and the United States were the sources of the convalescent and acute COVID-19 samples.

TCRdb's copy holds only in-frame clones and misses some; the assay was immunoSEQ multiplex PCR. Here the sample spans tens of thousands of clones, around 72% being singletons. V lost 4 bases, J lost 7 bases, and 17 bases lay in between. The CDR3 loop spans 15 amino acids. Germline CDR1 MNHEY, CDR2 SVGAGI. This sequence was found in a woman older than 75 with acute or convalescent COVID-19. Material for sequencing was peripheral blood. V and J are TRBV6-5 and TRBJ2-1, with D possibly being TRBD2 (7 bases). CDR3 sequence (DNA): TGTGCCAGCAGTTTCCCTGGGGGGGGGCCGAATGAGCAGTTCTTC. It encodes CASSFPGGGPNEQFF.